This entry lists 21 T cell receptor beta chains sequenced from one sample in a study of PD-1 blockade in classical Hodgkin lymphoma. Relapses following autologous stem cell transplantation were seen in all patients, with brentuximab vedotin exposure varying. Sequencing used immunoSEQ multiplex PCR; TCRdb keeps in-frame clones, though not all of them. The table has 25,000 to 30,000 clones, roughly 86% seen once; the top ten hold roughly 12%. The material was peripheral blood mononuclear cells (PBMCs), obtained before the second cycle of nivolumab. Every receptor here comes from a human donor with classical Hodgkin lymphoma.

The CDR3 here is CASSLEQYSNQPQHF. The DNA of the CDR3 is TGTGCCAGCAGCTTAGAACAGTATAGCAATCAGCCCCAGCATTTT. This chain uses TRBV7-2 with TRBJ1-5; D call uncertain. The CDR3 covers 15 residues. The germline V and J ends were trimmed by 1 base and 0 bases, with 7 bases remaining between them. Germline CDR1 and CDR2: SGHTA and FQGNSA.

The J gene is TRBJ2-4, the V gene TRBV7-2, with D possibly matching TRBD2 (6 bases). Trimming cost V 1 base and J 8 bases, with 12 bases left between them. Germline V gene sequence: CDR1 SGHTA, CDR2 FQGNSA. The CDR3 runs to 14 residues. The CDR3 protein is CASSLDGGVDIQYF. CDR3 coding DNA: TGTGCCAGCAGCTTAGACGGGGGTGTGGACATTCAGTACTTC. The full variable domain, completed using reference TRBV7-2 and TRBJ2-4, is GAGVSQSPSNKVTEKGKDVELRCDPISGHTALYWYRQSLGQGLEFLIYFQGNSAPDKSGLPSDRFSAERTGGSVSTLTIQRTQQEDSAVYLCASSLDGGVDIQYFGAGTRLSVL.

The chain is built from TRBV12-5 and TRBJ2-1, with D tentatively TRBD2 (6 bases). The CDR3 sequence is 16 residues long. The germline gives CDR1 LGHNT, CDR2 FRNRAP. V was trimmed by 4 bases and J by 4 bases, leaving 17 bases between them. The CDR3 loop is CASGSTRGTAYNEQFF. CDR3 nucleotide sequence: TGTGCTAGTGGTTCAACCCGCGGGACGGCTTACAATGAGCAGTTCTTC. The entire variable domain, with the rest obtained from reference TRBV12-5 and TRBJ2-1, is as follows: DARVTQTPRHKVTEMGQEVTMRCQPILGHNTVFWYRQTMMQGLELLAYFRNRAPLDDSGMPKDRFSAEMPDATLATLKIQPSEPRDSAVYFCASGSTRGTAYNEQFFGPGTRLTVL.

The CDR3 DNA sequence: TGTGCCAGCAGGGTGGACAGAAATAGCAATCAGCCCCAGCATTTT. Protein product: CASRVDRNSNQPQHF. The chain carries TRBV2 and TRBJ1-5; possible D gene TRBD1, 6 bases. CDR3 length: 15 amino acids. V lost 6 bases, J lost 0 bases, and 12 bases lay in between. Germline CDR1 SNHLY, CDR2 FYNNEI.

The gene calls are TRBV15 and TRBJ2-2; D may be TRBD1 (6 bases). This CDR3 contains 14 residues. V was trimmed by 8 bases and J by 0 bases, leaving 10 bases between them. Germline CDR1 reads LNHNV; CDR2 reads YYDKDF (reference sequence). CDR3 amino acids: CATGEGANTGELFF. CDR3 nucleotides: TGTGCCACCGGAGAGGGGGCGAACACCGGGGAGCTGTTTTTT.

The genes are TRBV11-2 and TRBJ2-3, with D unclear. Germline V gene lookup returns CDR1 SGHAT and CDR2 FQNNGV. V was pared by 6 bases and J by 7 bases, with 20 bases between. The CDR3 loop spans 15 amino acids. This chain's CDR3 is CASRPLGYRAHTQYF. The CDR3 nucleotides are TGTGCCAGCAGGCCCCTAGGATACCGGGCCCATACGCAGTATTTT.

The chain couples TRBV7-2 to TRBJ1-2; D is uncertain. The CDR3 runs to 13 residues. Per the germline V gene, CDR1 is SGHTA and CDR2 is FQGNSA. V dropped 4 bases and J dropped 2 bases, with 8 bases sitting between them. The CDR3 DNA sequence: TGTGCCAGCAGCTCGACGGCGAACTATGGCTACACCTTC. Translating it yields CASSSTANYGYTF.

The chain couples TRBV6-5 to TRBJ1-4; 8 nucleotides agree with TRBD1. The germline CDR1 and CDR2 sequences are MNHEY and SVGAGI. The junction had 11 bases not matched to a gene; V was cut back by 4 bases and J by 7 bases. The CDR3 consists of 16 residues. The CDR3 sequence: CASSFLQGGSGEKLFF. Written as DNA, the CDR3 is TGTGCCAGCAGTTTCCTACAGGGGGGGTCAGGTGAAAAACTGTTTTTT.

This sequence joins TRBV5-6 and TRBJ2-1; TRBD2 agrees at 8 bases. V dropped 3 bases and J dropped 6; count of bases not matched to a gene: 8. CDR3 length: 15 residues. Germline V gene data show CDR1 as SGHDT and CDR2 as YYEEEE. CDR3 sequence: CASSSHSGVGNEQFF. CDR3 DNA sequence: TGTGCCAGCAGCTCCCATAGCGGGGTGGGCAATGAGCAGTTCTTC.

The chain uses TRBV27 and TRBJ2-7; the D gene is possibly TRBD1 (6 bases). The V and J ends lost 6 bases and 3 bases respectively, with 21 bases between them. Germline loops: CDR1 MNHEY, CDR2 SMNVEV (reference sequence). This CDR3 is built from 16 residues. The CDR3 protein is CASSSYYREPLYEQYF. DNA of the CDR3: TGTGCCAGCAGCTCGTATTACAGGGAGCCTCTCTACGAGCAGTACTTC.

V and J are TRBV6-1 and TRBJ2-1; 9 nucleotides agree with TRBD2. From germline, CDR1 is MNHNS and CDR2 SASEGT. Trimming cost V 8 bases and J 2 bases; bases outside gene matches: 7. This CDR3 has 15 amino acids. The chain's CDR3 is CASGGGGGAYNEQFF. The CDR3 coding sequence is TGTGCCAGCGGAGGAGGCGGGGGGGCCTACAATGAGCAGTTCTTC.

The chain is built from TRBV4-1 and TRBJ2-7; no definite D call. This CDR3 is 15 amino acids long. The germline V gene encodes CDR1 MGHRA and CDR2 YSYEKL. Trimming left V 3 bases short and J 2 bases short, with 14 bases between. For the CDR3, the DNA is TGCGCCAGCAGCCAGGGCCCCGCGGTAGCCTACGAGCAGTACTTC. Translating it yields CASSQGPAVAYEQYF.

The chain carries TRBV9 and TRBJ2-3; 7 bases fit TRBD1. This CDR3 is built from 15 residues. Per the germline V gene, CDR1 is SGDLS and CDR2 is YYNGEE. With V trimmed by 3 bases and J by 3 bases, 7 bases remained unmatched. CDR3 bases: TGTGCCAGCAGCGCGAGGGGGACAGAGACAGATACGCAGTATTTT. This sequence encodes CASSARGTETDTQYF.

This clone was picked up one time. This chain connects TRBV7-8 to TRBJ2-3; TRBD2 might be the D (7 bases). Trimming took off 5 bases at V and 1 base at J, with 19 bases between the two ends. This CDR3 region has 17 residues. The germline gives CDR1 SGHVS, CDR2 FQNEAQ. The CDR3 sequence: CASSQRKTGRGTDTQYF. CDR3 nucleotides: TGTGCCAGCAGCCAGCGGAAAACAGGGAGGGGCACAGATACGCAGTATTTT.

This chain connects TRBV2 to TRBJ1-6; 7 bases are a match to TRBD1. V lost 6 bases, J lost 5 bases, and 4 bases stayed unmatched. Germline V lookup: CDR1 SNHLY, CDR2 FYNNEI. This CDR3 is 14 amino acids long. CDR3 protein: CASRRQGDNSPLHF. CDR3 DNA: TGTGCCAGCAGAAGGCAGGGGGATAATTCACCCCTCCACTTT. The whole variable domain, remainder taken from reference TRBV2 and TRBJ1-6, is EPEVTQTPSHQVTQMGQEVILRCVPISNHLYFYWYRQILGQKVEFLVSFYNNEISEKSEIFDDQFSVERPDGSNFTLKIRSTKLEDSAMYFCASRRQGDNSPLHFGNGTRLTVT.

CDR3 in DNA: TGTGCCACCAGCATTTCTCGGGGTACTAATGAAAAACTGTTTTTT. Its translation: CATSISRGTNEKLFF. The chain combines TRBV15 with TRBJ1-4; D uncertain. From germline, CDR1 is LNHNV and CDR2 YYDKDF (reference sequence). This CDR3 comprises 15 residues. V was cut by 4 bases and J by 2 bases, with 11 bases left in between.

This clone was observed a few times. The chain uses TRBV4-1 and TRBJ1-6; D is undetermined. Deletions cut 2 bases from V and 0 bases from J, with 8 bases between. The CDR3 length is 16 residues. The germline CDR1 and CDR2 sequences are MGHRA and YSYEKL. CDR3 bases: TGCGCCAGCAGCCAAACAGAAAACTCCTATAATTCACCCCTCCACTTT. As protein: CASSQTENSYNSPLHF.

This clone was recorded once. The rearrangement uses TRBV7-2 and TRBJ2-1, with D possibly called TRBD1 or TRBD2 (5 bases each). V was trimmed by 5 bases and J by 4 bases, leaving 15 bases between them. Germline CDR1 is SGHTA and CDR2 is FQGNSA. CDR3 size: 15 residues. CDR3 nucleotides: TGTGCCAGCAGCATCCAAGGGACGAGTTACAATGAGCAGTTCTTC. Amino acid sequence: CASSIQGTSYNEQFF.

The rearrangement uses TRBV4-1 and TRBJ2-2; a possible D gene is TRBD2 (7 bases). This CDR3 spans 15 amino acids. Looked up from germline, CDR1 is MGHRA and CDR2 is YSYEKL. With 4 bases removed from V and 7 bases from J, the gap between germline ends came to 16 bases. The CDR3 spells CASSPRGASGGELFF. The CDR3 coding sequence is TGCGCCAGCAGCCCTCGGGGGGCGAGCGGCGGGGAGCTGTTTTTT.

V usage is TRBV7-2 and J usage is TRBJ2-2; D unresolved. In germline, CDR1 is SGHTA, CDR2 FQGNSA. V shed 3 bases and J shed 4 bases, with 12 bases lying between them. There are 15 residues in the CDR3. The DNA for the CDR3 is TGTGCCAGCAGCTTTGACGCGTTAGGCACCGGGGAGCTGTTTTTT. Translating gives CASSFDALGTGELFF.

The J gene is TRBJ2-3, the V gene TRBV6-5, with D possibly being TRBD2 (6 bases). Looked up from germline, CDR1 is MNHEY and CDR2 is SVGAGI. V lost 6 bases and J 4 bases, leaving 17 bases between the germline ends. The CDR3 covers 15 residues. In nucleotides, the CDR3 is TGTGCCAGCAGGGGCTGGGGGGAAGGCGCAGATACGCAGTATTTT. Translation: CASRGWGEGADTQYF.